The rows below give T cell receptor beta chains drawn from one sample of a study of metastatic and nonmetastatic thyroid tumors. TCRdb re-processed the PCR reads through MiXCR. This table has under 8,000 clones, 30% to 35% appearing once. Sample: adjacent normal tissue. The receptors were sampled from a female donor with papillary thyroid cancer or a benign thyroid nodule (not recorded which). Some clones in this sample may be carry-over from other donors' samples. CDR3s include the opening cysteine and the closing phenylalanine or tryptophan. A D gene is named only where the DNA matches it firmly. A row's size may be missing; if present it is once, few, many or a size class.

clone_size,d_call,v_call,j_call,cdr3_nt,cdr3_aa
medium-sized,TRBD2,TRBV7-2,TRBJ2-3,TGTGCCAGCAGCCCTAGCGGGGGGGGTGGCACAGATACGCAGTATTTT,CASSPSGGGGTDTQYF
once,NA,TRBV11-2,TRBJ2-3,TGTGCCAGCAGCTTAGGGGCAGGGGGGACAGATACGCAGTATTTT,CASSLGAGGTDTQYF
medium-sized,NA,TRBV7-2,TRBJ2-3,TGTGCCAGCAGCTTCTCAGATACGCAGTATTTT,CASSFSDTQYF
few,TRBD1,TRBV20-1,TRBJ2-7,TGCAGTCCTAGTGGGGGACAGACCTACGAGCAGTACTTC,CSPSGGQTYEQYF
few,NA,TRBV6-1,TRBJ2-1,TGTGCCAGCAGTGAAGACATGAGGACTTCGTCCTACAATGAGCAGTTCTTC,CASSEDMRTSSYNEQFF
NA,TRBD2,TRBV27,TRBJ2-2,TGTGCCAGCAGTTTATCGCAGGGCCGACTAGCGGGGAACACCGGGGAGCTGTTTTTT,CASSLSQGRLAGNTGELFF
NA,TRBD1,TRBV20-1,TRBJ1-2,TGCAGTGCTAGAGGACAGGGCTATGGCTACACCTTC,CSARGQGYGYTF
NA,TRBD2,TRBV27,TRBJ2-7,TGTGCCAGCAGGTATAGCGGGGGCCCGAACTACGAGCAGTACTTC,CASRYSGGPNYEQYF
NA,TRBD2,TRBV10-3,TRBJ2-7,TGTGCCATCATGTGGACTAGCGGGGACAACGAGCAGTACTTC,CAIMWTSGDNEQYF
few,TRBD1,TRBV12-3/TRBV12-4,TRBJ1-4,TGTGCCAGCAGGAACCTGACAGGGGATGAAAAACTGTTTTTT,CASRNLTGDEKLFF
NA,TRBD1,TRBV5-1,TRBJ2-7,TGCGCCAGCAGCGTCGACAGGGGGCGAACCTACGAGCAGTACTTC,CASSVDRGRTYEQYF
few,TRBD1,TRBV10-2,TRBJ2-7,TGCGCCAGCAGTGTCGACGCCCGGACAGGCGTTTCCGAGCAGTACTTC,CASSVDARTGVSEQYF
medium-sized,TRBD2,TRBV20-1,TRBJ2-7,TGCAGTGCTAGAGATAGCGGGCCATGGCCGGGCGAGCAGTACTTC,CSARDSGPWPGEQYF
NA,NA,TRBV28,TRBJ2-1,TGTGCCAGCAGCCGTGGAGGGCAGTACAATGAGCAGTTCTTC,CASSRGGQYNEQFF
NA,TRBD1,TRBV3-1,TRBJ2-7,TGTGCCAGCAGCCATGCCGGGACAGGCCGACTTGGAGAGCAGTACTTC,CASSHAGTGRLGEQYF
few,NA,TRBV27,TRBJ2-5,TGTGCCAGCAGTCACCCTCAAGAGACCCAGTACTTC,CASSHPQETQYF
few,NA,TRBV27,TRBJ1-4,TGTGCCAGCAGTCCCTTCGACGGTGAAAAACTGTTTTTT,CASSPFDGEKLFF
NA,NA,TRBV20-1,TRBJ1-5,TGCAGTGCTAGCGCAGACACGCATCAGCACCAGCATTTT,CSASADTHQHQHF
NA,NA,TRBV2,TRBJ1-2,TGTGCCAGCAGTGAAGTTCTCTTGCGTCTAGCGGGGGGGCAGGGCTATGGCTACACCTTC,CASSEVLLRLAGGQGYGYTF
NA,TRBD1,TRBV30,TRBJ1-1,TGTGCCTGGAGAAGACAGGGCCCCACTGAAGCCTTCTTT,CAWRRQGPTEAFF
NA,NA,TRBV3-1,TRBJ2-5,TGTTCCATCGCCCGGCGGGATCCTGGGAAAGAGACCCAGTACTTC,CSIARRDPGKETQYF
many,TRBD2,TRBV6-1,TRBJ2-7,TGTGCCAGCAGGGAGGGACTAGCGGGAGGTCCCTACGAGCAGTACTTC,CASREGLAGGPYEQYF
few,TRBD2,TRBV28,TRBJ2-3,TGTGCCAGCAGTCCGCGGGGGGGAGGCACAGATACGCAGTATTTT,CASSPRGGGTDTQYF
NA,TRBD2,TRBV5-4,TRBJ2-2,TGTGCCAGCACCCAGGGGAGCGGGAGATTTACCGGGGAGCTGTTTTTT,CASTQGSGRFTGELFF
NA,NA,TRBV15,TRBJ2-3,TGTGCCACCAGCAGAGATCGAGCGGTAGGCACAGATACGCAGTATTTT,CATSRDRAVGTDTQYF
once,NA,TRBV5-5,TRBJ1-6,TGTGCCAGCAGCCTGGCACAGGGCCCATATAATTCACCCCTCCACTTT,CASSLAQGPYNSPLHF
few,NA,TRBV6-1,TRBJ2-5,TGTGCCAGCAGCCAAGTTCGACTAGAGGGAGAGACCCAGTACTTC,CASSQVRLEGETQYF
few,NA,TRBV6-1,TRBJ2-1,TGTGCCAGCAGTGAGCTAGCGTACAATGAGCAGTTCTTC,CASSELAYNEQFF
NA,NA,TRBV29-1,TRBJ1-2,TGCAGCGTTGAGGCAGGCGGAGGCTATGGCTACACCTTC,CSVEAGGGYGYTF
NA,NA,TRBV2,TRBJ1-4,TGTGCCAGCAGGGCCTTAAATGAAAAACTGTTTTTT,CASRALNEKLFF
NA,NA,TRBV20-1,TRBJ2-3,TGCAGTGCTAGAGGGGTGTATTGGGGCACAGATACGCAGTATTTT,CSARGVYWGTDTQYF
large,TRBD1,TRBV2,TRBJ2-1,TGTGCCAGCAGCCCGAGCCAGGGGGTGGATGAGCAGTTCTTC,CASSPSQGVDEQFF
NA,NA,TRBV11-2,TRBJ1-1,TGTGCCAGCAGCCCCCGGACGGCGAACACTGAAGCTTTCTTT,CASSPRTANTEAFF